The clone carrying this T cell receptor beta chain turned up a few times. Ages ranged from about 18 to 100 years, with residence in fewer than 25 US areas. Self-reported history from a screening survey and questionnaire set each donor's cohort. Cohort 3 recovered donors had two negative PCRs, clearance, or symptom resolution. V gave up 7 bases and J gave up 2 bases, with 9 bases separating them. Germline CDR1 LNHDA, CDR2 SQIVND (reference sequence). The CDR3 spans 14 residues. The data belong to a study of blood T cell repertoires in COVID-19. Study-level background: From T cells, B-cell-depleted T cells, or PBMCs came the material, which was cDNA or gDNA.

Profiling relied on immunoSEQ multiplex PCR, and the TCRdb table lists in-frame clones only, not all of them. The table has fewer than 450,000 clones, roughly 91% seen once. Sequenced material: PBMCs or T cells enriched from blood (not recorded which). This chain uses TRBV19 with TRBJ1-6; D call uncertain. The origin of this receptor is a woman younger than 35 who had recovered from COVID-19. The CDR3 region is CASIRRTYNSPLHF. CDR3 nucleotides: TGTGCCAGTATTCGCAGGACCTATAATTCACCCCTCCACTTT.